A selection of T cell receptor beta chains follows, all from one sample in a study of technical replicates of blood from a handful of donors. The protocol was immunoSEQ multiplex PCR, while the TCRdb copy is restricted to in-frame clones and leaves out a portion. The sample includes under 70,000 clones, about 86% seen only once; the top ten take 5.6%. Sequenced input: PBMCs. Receptor source: a human donor in good health. Some clones in this sample may be carry-over from other donors' samples. Each CDR3 is given with its conserved first and last residue. A D gene is named only where the DNA matches it firmly. Only part of the rows carry a size: once, few, many, or a class if the clone is expanded.

clone size	V gene	CDR3 length	J gene	D gene	CDR3 protein	CDR3 DNA
-	TRBV2	13	TRBJ1-5	-	CASRREPNQPQHF	TGTGCCAGCAGGAGGGAACCGAATCAGCCCCAGCATTTT
-	TRBV28	16	TRBJ1-4	-	CASSPQGRVYDEKLFF	TGTGCCAGCAGTCCCCAGGGCCGGGTTTACGATGAAAAACTGTTTTTT
-	TRBV30	16	TRBJ2-7	TRBD2	CAWSVGLAGISYEQYF	TGTGCCTGGAGTGTAGGGCTAGCGGGCATCTCCTACGAGCAGTACTTC
-	TRBV7-9	13	TRBJ2-1	-	CASSLVADSLQFF	TGTGCCAGCAGCTTAGTAGCCGACAGTTTGCAGTTCTTC
-	TRBV6-5	14	TRBJ2-1	-	CASSPLAGSNEQFF	TGTGCCAGCAGCCCTCTGGCGGGGTCCAATGAGCAGTTCTTC
-	TRBV18	16	TRBJ1-3	-	CASSPAGTHDENTIYF	TGTGCCAGCTCACCAGCCGGGACTCATGACGAAAACACCATATATTTT
-	TRBV7-3	15	TRBJ2-1	-	CASSLQPVAINEQFF	TGTGCCAGCAGCCTGCAACCGGTAGCAATCAATGAGCAGTTCTTC
-	TRBV7-9	15	TRBJ1-3	-	CASSSSSYPGNTIYF	TGTGCCAGCAGCTCGTCAAGCTACCCAGGAAACACCATATATTTT
once	TRBV4-2	18	TRBJ2-2	TRBD2	CASSQDPLAGVITGELFF	TGTGCCAGCAGCCAAGATCCTCTAGCGGGAGTAATTACCGGGGAGCTGTTTTTT
medium-sized	TRBV4-3	15	TRBJ2-2	TRBD2	CASSQYSGSAGELFF	TGCGCCAGCAGCCAATACAGCGGGAGCGCCGGGGAGCTGTTTTTT
-	TRBV2	15	TRBJ2-7	TRBD2	CASNILAGGFMQQYF	TGTGCCAGCAACATACTAGCGGGGGGGTTTATGCAGCAGTACTTC
few	TRBV10-3	14	TRBJ2-7	-	CAISEDRRSYEQYF	TGTGCCATCAGTGAGGACAGAAGAAGCTACGAGCAGTACTTC
-	TRBV7-9	12	TRBJ2-7	-	CASSLQNYEQYF	TGTGCCAGCAGCTTACAAAACTACGAGCAGTACTTC
-	TRBV10-1	16	TRBJ2-2	-	CASSESVARSAGELFF	TGCGCCAGCAGTGAGTCGGTGGCCAGGTCAGCCGGGGAGCTGTTTTTT
-	TRBV29-1	11	TRBJ2-7	-	CTVRRGYEQYF	TGCACCGTCCGCAGGGGCTACGAGCAGTACTTC
-	TRBV29-1	13	TRBJ1-2	TRBD1	CSVETGGADGYTF	TGCAGCGTTGAAACAGGGGGCGCCGATGGCTACACCTTC
few	TRBV4-1	14	TRBJ2-7	TRBD2	CASSPGLAGYEQYF	TGCGCCAGCAGCCCCGGACTAGCGGGGTACGAGCAGTACTTC
-	TRBV7-8	16	TRBJ1-3	-	CASSLALGRTGNTIYF	TGTGCCAGCAGCTTAGCTTTGGGGAGGACTGGAAACACCATATATTTT
-	TRBV5-4	15	TRBJ2-5	TRBD2	CASTPSGSGQETQYF	TGTGCCAGCACCCCGAGCGGGAGTGGCCAAGAGACCCAGTACTTC
-	TRBV9	14	TRBJ1-5	TRBD1	CASSVGTGNQPQHF	TGTGCCAGCAGCGTCGGGACAGGGAATCAGCCCCAGCATTTT
-	TRBV4-1	16	TRBJ1-4	-	CASSQGISLLQEKLFF	TGCGCCAGCAGCCAAGGTATTAGCCTTCTGCAGGAAAAACTGTTTTTT
many	TRBV5-4	16	TRBJ2-7	TRBD1	CASSLEPGQGTYEQYF	TGTGCCAGCAGCTTGGAACCGGGACAGGGGACCTACGAGCAGTACTTC
-	TRBV7-2	14	TRBJ1-2	-	CASSVGGGTKMGTF	-
-	TRBV7-2	16	TRBJ2-1	TRBD2	CASSEAGTSGYNEQFF	TGTGCCAGCAGCGAAGCCGGGACTAGCGGCTACAATGAGCAGTTCTTC
-	TRBV11-3	16	TRBJ2-7	TRBD2	CASSLTSGGSQSEQYF	TGTGCCAGCAGCCTAACTAGCGGTGGGAGTCAGTCCGAGCAGTACTTC
-	TRBV6-6	12	TRBJ2-1	-	CASSYFDNEQFF	TGTGCCAGCAGTTACTTCGACAATGAGCAGTTCTTC
-	TRBV2	13	TRBJ2-1	-	CASSPLIGNEQFF	TGTGCCAGCAGTCCCCTAATTGGTAATGAGCAGTTCTTC
once	TRBV11-3	15	TRBJ2-2	-	CASSLSGSGSGELFF	TGTGCCAGCAGCTTATCCGGCTCGGGGTCCGGGGAGCTGTTTTTT
-	TRBV29-1	10	TRBJ2-3	-	CSVVEVAQYF	TGCAGCGTTGTAGAAGTAGCGCAGTATTTT